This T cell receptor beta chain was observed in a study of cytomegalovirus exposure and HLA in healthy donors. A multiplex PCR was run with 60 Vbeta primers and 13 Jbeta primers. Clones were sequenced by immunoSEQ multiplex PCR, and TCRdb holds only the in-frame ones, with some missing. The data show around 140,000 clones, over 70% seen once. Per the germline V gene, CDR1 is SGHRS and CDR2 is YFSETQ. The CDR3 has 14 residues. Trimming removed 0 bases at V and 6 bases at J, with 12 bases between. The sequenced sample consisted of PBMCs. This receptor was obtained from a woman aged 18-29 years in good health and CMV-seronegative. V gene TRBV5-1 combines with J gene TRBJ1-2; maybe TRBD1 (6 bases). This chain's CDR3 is CASSLGRGEDGYTF. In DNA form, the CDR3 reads TGCGCCAGCAGCTTGGGCAGGGGAGAGGATGGCTACACCTTC.